This T cell receptor (beta chain) derives from a study of blood T cell repertoires in COVID-19. Study overall: Specimens from acute and convalescent COVID-19 originated in the United States, Italy and Spain. Sample material is recorded as cDNA or gDNA derived from T cells, B-cell-depleted T cells, or PBMCs.

Clones were read by immunoSEQ multiplex PCR, and TCRdb kept only the in-frame ones, dropping some. The repertoire consists of 150,000 to 200,000 clones, with roughly 82% occurring once and the leading ten covering more than 7.5%. This CDR3 is built from 14 residues. The germline gives CDR1 MDHEN, CDR2 SYDVKM. Trimming took 4 bases from V and 8 from J, leaving 15 bases between them. The sample consisted of peripheral blood. The clonotype was recovered from a woman in her seventies with acute or convalescent COVID-19. This chain joins TRBV28 and TRBJ1-5; D might be TRBD1 (6 bases). CDR3 protein: CASSSLQGWEPQHF. CDR3 in DNA: TGTGCCAGCAGTTCGTTACAGGGTTGGGAGCCCCAGCATTTT.